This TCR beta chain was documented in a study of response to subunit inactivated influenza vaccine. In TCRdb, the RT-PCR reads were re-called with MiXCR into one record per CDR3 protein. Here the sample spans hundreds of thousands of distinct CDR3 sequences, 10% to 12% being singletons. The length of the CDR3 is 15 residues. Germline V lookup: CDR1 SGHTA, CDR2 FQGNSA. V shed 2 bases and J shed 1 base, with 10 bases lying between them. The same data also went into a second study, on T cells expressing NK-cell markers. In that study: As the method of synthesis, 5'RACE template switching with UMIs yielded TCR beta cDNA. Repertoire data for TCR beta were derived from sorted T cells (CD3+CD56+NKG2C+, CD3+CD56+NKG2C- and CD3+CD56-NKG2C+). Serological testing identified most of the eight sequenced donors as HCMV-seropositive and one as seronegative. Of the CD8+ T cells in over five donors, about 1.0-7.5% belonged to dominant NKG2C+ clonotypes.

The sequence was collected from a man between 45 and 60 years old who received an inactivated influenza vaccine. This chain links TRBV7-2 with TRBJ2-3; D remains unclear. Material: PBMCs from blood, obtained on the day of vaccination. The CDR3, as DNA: TGTGCCAGCAGCTTAAGGAATCTAGGCACAGATACGCAGTATTTT. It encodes CASSLRNLGTDTQYF.